The clone carrying this TCR beta chain occurred once. Its specificity is unknown. The sample belongs to a study of T-cell memory formation after mild COVID-19. For the study at large: TCR clusters mostly belonged to single donors.

Whole-study results and caveats: CD4/CD8 balance held among clones contracting day 15 to 85, and later expanders leaned CD4+. Pre-infection memory already had some responding clones, implying cross-reactive memory joined. CD4+ contracting clones were found mainly in CM and EM, and CD8+ ones in EMRA.

TCRdb redid the calling of the 5' RACE reads with MiXCR, one entry per CDR3 protein. The data show over 35,000 distinct CDR3 sequences, less than 9.5% seen once. Germline CDR1 reads LGHNA; CDR2 reads YNFKEQ. V was pared by 4 bases and J by 5 bases, with 8 bases between. There are 12 residues in the CDR3. Sequenced: PBMCs or a T cell subset sorted from them (not recorded which). The rearrangement uses TRBV4-2 and TRBJ1-1; D uncertain. The origin of this receptor is an adult woman who had mild COVID-19 (a few samples of this study predate the infection). Cell type and time point are not known. CDR3 DNA: TGTGCCAGCAGCCCCTGGCCAACTGAAGCTTTCTTT. Residues: CASSPWPTEAFF.